The 18 T cell receptor beta chains below come from one sample, sequenced in a study of blood T cells in healthy people across ages (dated by TCRdb to between 2014 and 2016). The library relied on 5' RACE. Sequencing was carried out with an Illumina HiSeq 2500. A second PCR of roughly 6 to 11 cycles was run with a J-beta primer mix and a sample-barcoded 5' primer. TCRdb trimmed public reads at Q25 via fastp, called clones via MiXCR and kept in-frame beta chains. Identical CDR3 proteins give one entry, which carries the most common genes and DNA. The sample table holds 1.5 million to 2 million distinct CDR3 sequences, of which about 50% were seen once. Less than 2.5% of the sample goes to the ten largest clones. Sequenced material: blood. The receptors derive from a woman aged 40 to 55 in good health.

This clonotype was counted between two and nine times. The rearrangement uses TRBV7-2 and TRBJ2-4, with D perhaps assigned TRBD1 or TRBD2 (5 bases each). Germline CDR1 SGHTA, CDR2 FQGNSA. The CDR3 runs 15 residues. With 4 bases removed from V and 3 bases from J, the gap between germline ends came to 13 bases. The CDR3 DNA is TGTGCCAGCAGCTCGGACTCTCAGGGCAAAAACATTCAGTACTTC. Residues: CASSSDSQGKNIQYF. The entire variable domain, with the rest obtained from reference TRBV7-2 and TRBJ2-4, is as follows: GAGVSQSPSNKVTEKGKDVELRCDPISGHTALYWYRQSLGQGLEFLIYFQGNSAPDKSGLPSDRFSAERTGGSVSTLTIQRTQQEDSAVYLCASSSDSQGKNIQYFGAGTRLSVL.

A few counts support this clonotype. This chain links TRBV4-1 with TRBJ2-2; D not certain. The V gene's germline CDR1 is MGHRA and CDR2 YSYEKL. Trimming cost V 0 bases and J 2 bases, with 7 bases left between them. The CDR3 is 15 amino acids. CDR3 DNA sequence: TGCGCCAGCAGCCAAGATGACACAAACACCGGGGAGCTGTTTTTT. It encodes CASSQDDTNTGELFF.

This clonotype was counted only a few times. The chain employs TRBV5-5 and TRBJ2-4, with D perhaps TRBD2 (6 bases). CDR1 is SGHKS, CDR2 YYEKEE, per germline (reference sequence). The CDR3 covers 15 residues. V lost 0 bases to trimming and J lost 9 bases, with 16 bases between them. The CDR3 sequence is CASSLEGRGKGIQYF. The CDR3 bases are TGTGCCAGCAGCTTGGAGGGGCGGGGAAAAGGCATTCAGTACTTC. Full variable domain (outside the CDR3, taken from reference TRBV5-5 and TRBJ2-4): DAGVTQSPTHLIKTRGQQVTLRCSPISGHKSVSWYQQVLGQGPQFIFQYYEKEERGRGNFPDRFSARQFPNYSSELNVNALLLGDSALYLCASSLEGRGKGIQYFGAGTRLSVL.

J is TRBJ2-3 and V is TRBV5-1; 7 bases agree with TRBD2. This CDR3 contains 16 residues. The ends lost 1 base at V and 7 bases at J; junction bases unmatched: 12. CDR1 and CDR2 (germline): SGHRS, YFSETQ. CDR3 sequence (DNA): TGCGCCAGCAGCTTGAGGGAACCGGGACTAAGCAATACGCAGTATTTT. Translating it yields CASSLREPGLSNTQYF.

The chain has TRBV20-1 and TRBJ2-6; D is unresolved. The CDR3 length is 12 residues. Germline V lookup: CDR1 DFQATT, CDR2 SNEGSKA (reference sequence). V gave up 6 bases and J gave up 4 bases, with 7 bases separating them. The CDR3 DNA sequence: TGCAGTGCAGCCCCCGGGGCCAACGTCCTGACTTTC. Its translation is CSAAPGANVLTF.

This clonotype was detected only a few times. This chain uses TRBV6-5 with TRBJ2-4, with 9 bases aligning to TRBD1. The length of the CDR3 is 15 residues. Germline V gives CDR1 MNHEY, CDR2 SVGAGI. With V trimmed by 0 bases and J by 5 bases, 2 bases remained unmatched. CDR3 amino acids: CASSYSRQGENIQYF. DNA of the CDR3: TGTGCCAGCAGTTACTCCAGACAGGGGGAAAACATTCAGTACTTC.

This sequence joins TRBV20-1 and TRBJ2-1; D uncertain. The DNA end is a closer match to TRBJ2-7, so the J assignment may be wrong. This CDR3 has 12 amino acids. The germline V gene has CDR1 DFQATT and CDR2 SNEGSKA (reference sequence). In nucleotides, the CDR3 is TGCAGTGCTAGAGGTAGTGTTAATGAGCAGTACTTC. It encodes CSARGSVNEQYF.

The rearrangement joins TRBV6-5 to TRBJ2-1; D is perhaps TRBD1 or TRBD2 (5 bases each). Trimming pared 2 bases from V and 2 bases from J, leaving 10 bases between. The length of the CDR3 is 15 residues. In germline, CDR1 is MNHEY, CDR2 SVGAGI. As DNA, the CDR3 is TGTGCCAGCAGTTACAGTCGGGACGCCTACAATGAGCAGTTCTTC. It yields the protein CASSYSRDAYNEQFF.

The V gene is TRBV6-2 or TRBV6-3, the J gene TRBJ1-6; 9 nucleotides agree with TRBD1. Per the germline V gene, CDR1 is MNHEY and CDR2 is SVGEGT. V was pared by 6 bases and J by 10 bases, with 7 bases of the junction left unmatched. The CDR3 runs 14 residues. CDR3 amino acids: CASSHRDRVSPLHF. The CDR3, as DNA: TGTGCCAGCAGCCACCGGGACAGGGTGTCACCCCTCCACTTT.

The chain links TRBV4-2 to TRBJ1-2; 8 nucleotides line up with TRBD1. This CDR3 comprises 14 residues. Germline CDR1 LGHNA, CDR2 YNFKEQ. V lost 3 bases, J lost 2 bases, and 2 bases stayed unmatched. As DNA, the CDR3 is TGTGCCAGCAGCCAGGGACAGGAGAACTATGGCTACACCTTC. It translates to CASSQGQENYGYTF.

Worth noting for this clonotype: A junction end diverges from the germline sequence, so it may reflect a read error. The gene calls are TRBV3-1 and TRBJ2-3, with D perhaps TRBD1 or TRBD2 (6 bases each). The CDR3 covers 15 residues. CDR1 and CDR2 (germline): LGHDT, YNNKEL (reference sequence). CDR3 amino acids: CASSTRGPSTDTQYF. DNA of the CDR3: TGTGCCAGCAGCACCCGGGGGCCTAGCACGGATACGCAGTATTTT.

The gene calls are TRBV11-2 and TRBJ2-3, with D possibly matching TRBD2 (6 bases). V dropped 5 bases and J dropped 0 bases, with 15 bases sitting between them. Germline loops: CDR1 SGHAT, CDR2 FQNNGV. The CDR3 spans 16 residues. CDR3 loop: CASSPGTCPSTDTQYF. CDR3 sequence (DNA): TGTGCCAGCAGCCCGGGGACTTGCCCAAGCACAGATACGCAGTATTTT.

This clonotype was seen more than once but under ten times. The chain employs TRBV7-9 and TRBJ2-5; D may match TRBD1 or TRBD2 (5 bases each). This CDR3 is built from 15 residues. V lost 5 bases and J lost 3, with 16 bases in between. Germline CDR1 is SEHNR and CDR2 is FQNEAQ (reference sequence). In DNA form, the CDR3 reads TGTGCCAGCAGCCAAACCGGGACCTCTAAAGAGACCCAGTACTTC. Translated: CASSQTGTSKETQYF.

V and J are TRBV11-2 and TRBJ2-1, with TRBD1 identical over 9 bases. In germline, CDR1 is SGHAT, CDR2 FQNNGV. The ends lost 4 bases at V and 9 bases at J; junction bases unmatched: 7. The CDR3 consists of 14 residues. Written as DNA, the CDR3 is TGTGCCAGCAGCTGGAACAGGGGGCGGATTGAGCAGTTCTTC. Encoded protein: CASSWNRGRIEQFF.

V gene TRBV6-2 or TRBV6-3 combines with J gene TRBJ1-2, with TRBD1 identical over 9 bases. CDR1 is MNHEY and CDR2 is SVGEGT in the germline V gene. This CDR3 is built from 15 residues. The trim removed 2 bases at V and 2 bases at J, leaving 3 bases unmatched. CDR3 region: CASSYGGQGNYGYTF. CDR3 in DNA: TGTGCCAGCAGTTACGGTGGACAGGGGAACTATGGCTACACCTTC.

This clonotype was recorded a few times. The chain couples TRBV11-2 to TRBJ2-1; TRBD1 matches 9 bases. The V and J ends lost 5 bases and 4 bases, in that order; junction bases with no gene match: 9. Looked up from germline, CDR1 is SGHAT and CDR2 is FQNNGV. The CDR3 is made up of 16 amino acids. Written as DNA, the CDR3 is TGTGCCAGCAGCCTCACCGGACAGGGGAGATACAATGAGCAGTTCTTC. It codes for CASSLTGQGRYNEQFF.

The chain joins TRBV29-1 to TRBJ1-4, with D unclear. V was pared by 5 bases and J by 6 bases, with 4 bases between. CDR1 is SQVTM and CDR2 is ANQGSEA in the germline V gene. The CDR3 spans 10 residues. The CDR3 loop is CSVRDEKLFF. Here the CDR3 DNA reads TGCAGCGTTAGAGATGAAAAACTGTTTTTT. Using reference TRBV29-1 and TRBJ1-4 for the parts outside the CDR3, the full variable domain is SAVISQKPSRDICQRGTSLTIQCQVDSQVTMMFWYRQQPGQSLTLIATANQGSEATYESGFVIDKFPISRPNLTFSTLTVSNMSPEDSSIYLCSVRDEKLFFGSGTQLSVL.

This chain connects TRBV7-2 to TRBJ2-6; no reliable D call. Trimming took 6 bases from V and 0 from J, leaving 9 bases between them. The CDR3 loop spans 15 amino acids. The germline V gene has CDR1 SGHTA and CDR2 FQGNSA. CDR3 bases: TGTGCCAGCAGGCTGGGCTACTCTGGGGCCAACGTCCTGACTTTC. Translated: CASRLGYSGANVLTF.